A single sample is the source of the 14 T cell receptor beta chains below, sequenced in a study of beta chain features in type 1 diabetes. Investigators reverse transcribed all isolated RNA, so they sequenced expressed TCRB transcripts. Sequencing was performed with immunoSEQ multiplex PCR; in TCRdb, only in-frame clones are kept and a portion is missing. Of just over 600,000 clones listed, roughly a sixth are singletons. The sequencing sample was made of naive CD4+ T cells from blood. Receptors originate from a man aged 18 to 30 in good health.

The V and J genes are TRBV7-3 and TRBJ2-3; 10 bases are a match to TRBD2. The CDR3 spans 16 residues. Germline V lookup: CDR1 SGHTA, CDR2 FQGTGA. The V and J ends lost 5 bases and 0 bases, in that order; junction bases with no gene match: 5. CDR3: CASSVTSGASTDTQYF. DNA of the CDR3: TGTGCCAGCAGCGTCACTAGCGGGGCTAGCACAGATACGCAGTATTTT.

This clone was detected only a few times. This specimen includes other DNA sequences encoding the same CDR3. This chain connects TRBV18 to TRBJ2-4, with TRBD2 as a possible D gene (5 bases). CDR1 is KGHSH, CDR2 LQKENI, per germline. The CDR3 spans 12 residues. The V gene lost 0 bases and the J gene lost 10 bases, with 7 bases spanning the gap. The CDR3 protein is CASSPPGGIQYF. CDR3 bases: TGTGCCAGCTCACCACCGGGCGGGATTCAGTACTTC.

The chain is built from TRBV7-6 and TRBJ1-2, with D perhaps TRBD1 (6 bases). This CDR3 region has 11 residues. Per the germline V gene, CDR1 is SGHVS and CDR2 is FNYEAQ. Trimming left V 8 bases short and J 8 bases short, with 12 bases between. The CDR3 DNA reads TGTGCCAGCGGACAGCTTAAGGGCTACACCTTC. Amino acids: CASGQLKGYTF.

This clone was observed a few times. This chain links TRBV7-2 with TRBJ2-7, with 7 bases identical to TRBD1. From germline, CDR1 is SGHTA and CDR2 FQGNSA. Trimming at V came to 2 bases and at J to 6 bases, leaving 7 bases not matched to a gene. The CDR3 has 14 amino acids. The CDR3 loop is CASSLYRGAVEQYF. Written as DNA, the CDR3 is TGTGCCAGCAGCTTATACAGGGGTGCTGTCGAGCAGTACTTC.

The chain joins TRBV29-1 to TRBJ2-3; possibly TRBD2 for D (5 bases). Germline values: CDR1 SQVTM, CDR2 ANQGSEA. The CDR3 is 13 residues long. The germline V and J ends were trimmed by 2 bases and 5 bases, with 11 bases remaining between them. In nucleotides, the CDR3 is TGCAGCGTTGAAATGGGAGTTGTAGATACGCAGTATTTT. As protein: CSVEMGVVDTQYF.

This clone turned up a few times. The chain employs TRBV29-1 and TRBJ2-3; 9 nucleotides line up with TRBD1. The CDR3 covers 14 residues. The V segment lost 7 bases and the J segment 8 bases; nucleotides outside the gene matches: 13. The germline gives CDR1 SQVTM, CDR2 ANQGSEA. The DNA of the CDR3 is TGCAGCGCTACCAGGGACAGGGTTTCTGGTACGCAGTATTTT. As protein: CSATRDRVSGTQYF.

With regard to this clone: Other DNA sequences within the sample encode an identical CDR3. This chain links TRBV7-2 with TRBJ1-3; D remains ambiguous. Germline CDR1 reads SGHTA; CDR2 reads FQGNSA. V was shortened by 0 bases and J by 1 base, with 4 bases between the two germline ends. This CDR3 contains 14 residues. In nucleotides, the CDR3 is TGTGCCAGCAGCTTAGCGGGGTCTGGAAACACCATATATTTT. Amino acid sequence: CASSLAGSGNTIYF.

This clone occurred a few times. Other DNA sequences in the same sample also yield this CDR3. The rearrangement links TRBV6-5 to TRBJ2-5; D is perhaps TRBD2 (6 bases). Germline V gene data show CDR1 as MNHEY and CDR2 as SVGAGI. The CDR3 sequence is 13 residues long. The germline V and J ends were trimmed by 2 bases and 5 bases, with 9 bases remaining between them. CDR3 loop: CASSYPGGETQYF. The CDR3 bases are TGTGCCAGCAGTTACCCCGGAGGGGAGACCCAGTACTTC.

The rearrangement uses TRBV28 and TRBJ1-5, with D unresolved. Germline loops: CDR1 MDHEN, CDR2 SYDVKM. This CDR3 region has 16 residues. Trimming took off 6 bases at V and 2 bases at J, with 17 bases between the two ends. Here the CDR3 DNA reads TGTGCCAGCAGGCTTCGAGAGGGATGGGGCAATCAGCCCCAGCATTTT. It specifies CASRLREGWGNQPQHF. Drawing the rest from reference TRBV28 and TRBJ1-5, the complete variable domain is DVKVTQSSRYLVKRTGEKVFLECVQDMDHENMFWYRQDPGLGLRLIYFSYDVKMKEKGDIPEGYSVSREKKERFSLILESASTNQTSMYLCASRLREGWGNQPQHFGDGTRLSIL.

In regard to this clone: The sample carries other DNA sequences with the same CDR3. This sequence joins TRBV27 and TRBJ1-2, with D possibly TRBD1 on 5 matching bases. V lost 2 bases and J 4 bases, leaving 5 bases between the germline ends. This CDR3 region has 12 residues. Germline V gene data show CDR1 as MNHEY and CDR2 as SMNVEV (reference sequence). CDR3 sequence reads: CASSLQGYGYTF. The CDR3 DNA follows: TGTGCCAGCAGTTTACAGGGCTATGGCTACACCTTC.

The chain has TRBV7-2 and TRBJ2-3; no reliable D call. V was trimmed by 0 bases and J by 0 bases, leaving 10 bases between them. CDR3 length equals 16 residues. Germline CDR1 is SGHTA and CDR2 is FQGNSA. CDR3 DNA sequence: TGTGCCAGCAGCTTAGCCCCCAGTAGAAGCACAGATACGCAGTATTTT. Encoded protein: CASSLAPSRSTDTQYF.

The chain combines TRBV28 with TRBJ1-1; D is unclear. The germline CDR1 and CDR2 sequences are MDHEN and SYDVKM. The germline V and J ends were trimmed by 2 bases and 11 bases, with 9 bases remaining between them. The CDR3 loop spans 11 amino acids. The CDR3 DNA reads TGTGCCAGCAGTTTAGTACTGCAGGCTTTCTTT. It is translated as CASSLVLQAFF.

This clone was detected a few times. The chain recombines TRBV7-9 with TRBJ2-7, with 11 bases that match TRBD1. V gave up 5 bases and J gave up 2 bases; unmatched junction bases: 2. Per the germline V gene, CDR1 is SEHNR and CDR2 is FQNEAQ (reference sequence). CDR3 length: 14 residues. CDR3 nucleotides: TGTGCCAGCAGCGGACAGGGGGCCACCTACGAGCAGTACTTC. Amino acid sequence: CASSGQGATYEQYF.

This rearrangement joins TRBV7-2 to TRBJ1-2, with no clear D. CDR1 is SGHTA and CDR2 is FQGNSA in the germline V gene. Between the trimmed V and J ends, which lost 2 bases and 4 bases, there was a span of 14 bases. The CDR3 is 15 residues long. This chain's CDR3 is CASSLQEAASYGYTF. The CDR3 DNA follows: TGTGCCAGCAGCTTACAGGAGGCGGCTAGCTATGGCTACACCTTC.